A single T cell receptor beta chain is shown here with its context. This clonotype is medium-sized (0.01 to 0.1%) in terms of sample share. Which antigen it targets is not known. No much larger clonotype is one base removed from it; base qualities were not supplied. These data belong to a study of immune heterogeneity within non-small cell lung tumors (dated by TCRdb to 2017 to 2018). Looking at the study overall: Histology comprised several squamous cell carcinomas, ten to eleven non-squamous carcinomas and 1 tumor not otherwise specified. To examine intratumoral immune heterogeneity, the study used whole-exome sequencing, RNA-seq and TCR beta repertoire sequencing on multiple spatially distinct regions of each NSCLC tumor. TCR repertoires were analyzed from approximately 60 tumor loci of approximately 14 patients, while transcriptome data covered only approximately 42 loci from roughly 12 patients. For mutant peptides 8 to 11 amino acids long, netMHCpan-3.0 predicted neoantigen binding to the HLA alleles of each patient. The full study reports these points: A statistically significant but moderate positive correlation (R approximately 0.34) was observed between local T-cell repertoire clonality and local tumor mutational burden. Individual patients mostly had different high-frequency TCR beta clonotypes. Within a given patient, the same dominant CDR3B clonotypes showed up repeatedly across loci, although different tumor locations also carried unique high-frequency clones.

The TCR beta CDR3 region was amplified with a multiplex PCR system whose first round ran for approximately 10 cycles using 32 V-gene forward primers and 13 J-gene reverse primers. The first PCR round was done with a QIAGEN Multiplex PCR Kit, and the primer sequences were filed in Chinese patent CN105087789A. A second PCR round added Illumina universal primers using the Phusion High-Fidelity PCR Kit. Paired-end sequencing of TCR libraries was carried out on the Illumina HiSeq X Ten platform at a read length of 151 bp. The study's own analysis went as follows. Reads without multiplex PCR primers were removed using Cutadapt, read pairs were merged using PEAR, and CDR3 regions were called using MiXCR with default settings. Repertoire diversity used Shannon entropy, and clonality was computed as one minus Shannon entropy divided by ln of productive unique sequence count. A clonotype counted as a dominant or high-frequency T-cell clone when its frequency was 0.5% or higher. Using fastp trimming at Q25 and MiXCR clonotype assembly, TCRdb reanalyzed the public sequencing data and kept in-frame beta chains. Under each unique CDR3 protein, matching rows form one entry showing the most common genes and DNA. TCRdb's processing, not the study's, gives the V and J calls here. The sample yields some 5,000 distinct CDR3 sequences; approximately 33% were counted once. 20% to 25% of the sample lies in the top ten.

From a lookup of the germline V gene, CDR1 and CDR2 are MDHEN and SYDVKM. From the cysteine up to the phenylalanine, the CDR3 has a length of 15 residues. The read is trimmed to its CDR3 DNA, 45 bases read in frame from base 1. V is pared back by 1 base and J by 7 bases, with 14 bases lying between the germline termini. Genomic DNA was extracted from bulk tumor tissue and used as the TCR template, and approximately 590 ng gDNA was amplified per sample. Multiple biopsies per primary tumor were taken during surgery, spaced as far apart as possible within the tumor mass. The study cohort was described as untreated and was composed of newly diagnosed NSCLC cases undergoing curative surgery. The donors were around 14 patients with newly diagnosed non-small cell lung cancer who were having surgery with curative intent. The resected tumor masses were reviewed by two independent pathologists. Only high-quality DNA and RNA samples were carried forward to sequencing.

The chain links TRBV28 with TRBJ1-5; a tentative D match to TRBD1 spans 6 bases. The sequence came from a woman between 50 and 59 years old with non-small cell lung cancer. Sequencing input: lung tumor tissue. For the CDR3, the sequence is CASSLSPPGAQPQHF. The DNA sequence follows: TGTGCCAGCAGTTTATCCCCACCAGGGGCCCAGCCCCAGCATTTT.